This entry describes one TCR beta chain. No antigen is known for it. This specimen comes from a study of OX40 agonist ivuxolimab in advanced cancers. Study-level results: Partial responders dosed at 0.1-3.0 mg/kg displayed clonal expansion ranking among the lowest.

Clones were sequenced by immunoSEQ multiplex PCR, and TCRdb holds only the in-frame ones, with some missing. The sample carries about 72,000 clones, about 88% recorded once. Germline V gene lookup returns CDR1 MNHNS and CDR2 SASEGT. The V and J ends lost 1 base and 0 bases respectively, with 7 bases between them. The CDR3 contains 16 residues. This chain uses TRBV6-1 with TRBJ1-6; D unresolved. Source: CD4+ or CD8+ T cells sorted from blood, taken in a trial of the OX40 agonist ivuxolimab. This clonotype was sampled from an adult with an advanced solid tumor such as melanoma, head and neck, liver or kidney cancer. The CDR3 DNA is TGTGCCAGCAGTGAAGACGTTAGCTCCTATAATTCACCCCTCCACTTT. Translating gives CASSEDVSSYNSPLHF.